This TCR beta chain was sequenced during a study of T cells in Graves' hyperthyroidism and ophthalmopathy. TCR beta CDR3 regions were amplified from RNA. The primer set for the first-round RT-PCR of the TCR CDR3 was HTBI. Each CDR3 protein gets one entry after TCRdb re-called the multiplex PCR reads with MiXCR. The repertoire includes around 400,000 distinct CDR3 sequences, 25% of them detected once, and less than 85% sits in the top ten. The study, taken as a whole, reports: Peripheral blood also featured most of the thyroid clonotypes expanded above 0.001. Separating ophthalmopathy from stable hyperthyroidism was achieved by a 13 V-J model.

Among the patients, aged 18 to 65, hyperthyroidism was newly diagnosed and had lasted under 2 months. In this sample, this clonotype turned up many times. Its target is unknown. CDR1 is SGHRS, CDR2 YFSETQ, per germline. With 2 bases removed from V and 6 bases from J, the gap between germline ends came to 9 bases. The CDR3 length is 13 residues. The genes are TRBV5-1 and TRBJ2-1; D is uncertain. The sequencing sample was made of blood. The TCR was taken from a man aged 45 to 65 with Graves' hyperthyroidism. CDR3 protein: CASSFPTVNEQFF. The CDR3 nucleotides read TGCGCCAGCAGCTTCCCCACCGTCAATGAGCAGTTCTTC.